The subject of this entry is one T cell receptor beta chain. The data stem from a study of blood T cell repertoires in COVID-19. The wider study: Italy, Spain and the United States were the sources of the convalescent and acute COVID-19 samples. Sample material is recorded as cDNA or gDNA derived from T cells, B-cell-depleted T cells, or PBMCs.

In the original analysis: Counts of nucleated cells, estimated from reference gene primer amplification, were obtained. Method: immunoSEQ multiplex PCR; TCRdb's copy keeps in-frame clones and lacks some. From that table come the V and J calls and clone size; the DNA was used to work out D and trimming. The sample includes over 200,000 clones, 92% of them seen just once. While infection was still active, Seattle patients were enrolled and then followed longitudinally. With 3 bases clipped from V and 4 bases from J, the junction kept 10 bases outside the gene matches. The CDR3 has 16 residues. CDR1 is SGHRS, CDR2 YFSETQ, per germline.

The sequence derives from a man in his fifties or sixties with COVID-19, enrolled during active disease. The chain uses TRBV5-1 and TRBJ2-3; 8 nucleotides match TRBD1. The specimen sequenced was peripheral blood. Here the CDR3 reads CASSWKARGQADTQYF. The CDR3 DNA reads as TGCGCCAGCAGCTGGAAGGCCAGGGGGCAAGCAGATACGCAGTATTTT.